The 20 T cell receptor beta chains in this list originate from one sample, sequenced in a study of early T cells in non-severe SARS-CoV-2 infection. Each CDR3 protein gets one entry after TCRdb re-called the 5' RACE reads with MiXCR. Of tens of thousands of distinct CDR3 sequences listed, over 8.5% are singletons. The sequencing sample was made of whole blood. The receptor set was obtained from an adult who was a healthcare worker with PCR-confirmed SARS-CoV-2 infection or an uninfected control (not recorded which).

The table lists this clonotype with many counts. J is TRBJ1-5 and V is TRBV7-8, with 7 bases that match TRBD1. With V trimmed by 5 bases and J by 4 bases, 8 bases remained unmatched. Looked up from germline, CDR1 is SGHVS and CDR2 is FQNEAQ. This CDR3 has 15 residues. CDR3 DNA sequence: TGTGCCAGCAGCCCCTGGACAGGCAAGAATCAGCCCCAGCATTTT. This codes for CASSPWTGKNQPQHF.

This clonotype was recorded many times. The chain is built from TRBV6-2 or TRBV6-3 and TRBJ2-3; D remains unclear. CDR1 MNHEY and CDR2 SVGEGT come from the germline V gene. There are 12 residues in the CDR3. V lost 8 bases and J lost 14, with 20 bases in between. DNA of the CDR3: TGTGCCAGCCAAACTTCGACTGCCTTTCGGTATTTT. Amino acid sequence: CASQTSTAFRYF.

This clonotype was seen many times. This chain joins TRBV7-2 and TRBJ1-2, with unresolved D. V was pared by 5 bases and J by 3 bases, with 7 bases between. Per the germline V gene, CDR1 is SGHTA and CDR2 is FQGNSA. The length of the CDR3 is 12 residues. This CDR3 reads CASSRLDYGYTF. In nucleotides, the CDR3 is TGTGCCAGCAGCCGCCTAGACTATGGCTACACCTTC.

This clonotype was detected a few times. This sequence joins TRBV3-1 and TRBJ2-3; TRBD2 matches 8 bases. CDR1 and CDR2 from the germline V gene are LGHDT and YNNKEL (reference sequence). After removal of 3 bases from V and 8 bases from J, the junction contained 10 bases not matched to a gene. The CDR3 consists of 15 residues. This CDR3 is CASSQRTSSGGTQYF. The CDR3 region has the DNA TGTGCCAGCAGCCAGCGGACTAGCTCTGGTGGTACGCAGTATTTT.

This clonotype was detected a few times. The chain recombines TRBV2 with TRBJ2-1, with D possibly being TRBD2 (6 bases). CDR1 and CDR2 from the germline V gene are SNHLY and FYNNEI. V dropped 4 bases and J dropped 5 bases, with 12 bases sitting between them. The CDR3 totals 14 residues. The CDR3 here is CASSAGTYDNEQFF. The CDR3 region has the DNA TGTGCCAGCAGTGCCGGGACTTACGACAATGAGCAGTTCTTC.

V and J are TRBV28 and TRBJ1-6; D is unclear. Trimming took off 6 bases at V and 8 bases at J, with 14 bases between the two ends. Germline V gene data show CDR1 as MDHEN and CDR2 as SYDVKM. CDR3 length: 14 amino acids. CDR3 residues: CASRPGRGHSPLHF. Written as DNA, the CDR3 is TGTGCCAGCAGACCTGGCCGCGGTCATTCACCCCTCCACTTT.

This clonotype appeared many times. CDR3: CSAEYPGQGNYGYTF. In nucleotides, the CDR3 is TGCAGTGCTGAATATCCGGGACAGGGAAACTATGGCTACACCTTC. The J gene is TRBJ1-2, the V gene TRBV20-1; the match to TRBD1 covers 9 bases. CDR1 is DFQATT, CDR2 SNEGSKA, per germline (reference sequence). The CDR3 loop spans 15 amino acids. Trimming cost V 5 bases and J 2 bases; bases outside gene matches: 9.

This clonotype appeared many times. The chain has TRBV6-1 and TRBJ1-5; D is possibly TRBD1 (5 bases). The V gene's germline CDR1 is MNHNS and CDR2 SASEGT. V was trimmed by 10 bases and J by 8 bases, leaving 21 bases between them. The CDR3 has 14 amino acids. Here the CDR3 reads CATLRGHSREPQHF. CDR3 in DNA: TGTGCCACCCTTCGTGGACATTCTCGTGAGCCCCAGCATTTT.

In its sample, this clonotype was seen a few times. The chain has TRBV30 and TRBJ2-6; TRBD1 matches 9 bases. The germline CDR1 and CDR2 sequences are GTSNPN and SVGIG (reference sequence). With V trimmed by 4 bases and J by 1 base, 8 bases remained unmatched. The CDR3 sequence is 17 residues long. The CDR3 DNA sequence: TGTGCCTGGACCCGGGGGACAGGGAAGTCTGGGGCCAACGTCCTGACTTTC. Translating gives CAWTRGTGKSGANVLTF.

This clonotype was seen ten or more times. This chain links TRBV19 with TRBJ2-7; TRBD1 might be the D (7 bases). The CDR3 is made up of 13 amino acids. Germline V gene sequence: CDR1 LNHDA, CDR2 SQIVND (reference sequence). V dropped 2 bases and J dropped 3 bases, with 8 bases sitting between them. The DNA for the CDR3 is TGTGCCAGTAGTATACAGGGGGGCTACGAGCAGTACTTC. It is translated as CASSIQGGYEQYF. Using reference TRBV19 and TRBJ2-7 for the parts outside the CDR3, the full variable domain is DGGITQSPKYLFRKEGQNVTLSCEQNLNHDAMYWYRQDPGQGLRLIYYSQIVNDFQKGDIAEGYSVSREKKESFPLTVTSAQKNPTAFYLCASSIQGGYEQYFGPGTRLTVT.

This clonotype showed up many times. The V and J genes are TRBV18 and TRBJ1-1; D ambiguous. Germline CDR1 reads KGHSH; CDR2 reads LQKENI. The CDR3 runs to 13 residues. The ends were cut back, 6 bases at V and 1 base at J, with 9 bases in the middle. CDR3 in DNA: TGTGCCAGCTCGGTCAGTGAGAACACTGAAGCTTTCTTT. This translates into CASSVSENTEAFF.

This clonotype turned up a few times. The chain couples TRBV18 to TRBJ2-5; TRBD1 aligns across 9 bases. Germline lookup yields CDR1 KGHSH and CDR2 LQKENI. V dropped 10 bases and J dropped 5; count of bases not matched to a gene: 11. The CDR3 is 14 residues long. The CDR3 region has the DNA TGTGCCAACGCCAAACAGGGGGCGGATGAGACCCAGTACTTC. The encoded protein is CANAKQGADETQYF.

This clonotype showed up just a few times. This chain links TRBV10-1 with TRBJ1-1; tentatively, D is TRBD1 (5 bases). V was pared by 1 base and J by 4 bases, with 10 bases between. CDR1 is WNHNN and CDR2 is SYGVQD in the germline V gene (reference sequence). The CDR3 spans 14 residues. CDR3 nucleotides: TGCGCCAGCAGTGAGTTAGCAGGGTCCACTGAAGCTTTCTTT. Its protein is CASSELAGSTEAFF.

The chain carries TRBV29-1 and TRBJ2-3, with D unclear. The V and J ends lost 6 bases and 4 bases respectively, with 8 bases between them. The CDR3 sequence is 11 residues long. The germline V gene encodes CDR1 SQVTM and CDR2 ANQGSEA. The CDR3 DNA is TGCAGCGTGGGCAAGGCAGATACGCAGTATTTT. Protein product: CSVGKADTQYF.

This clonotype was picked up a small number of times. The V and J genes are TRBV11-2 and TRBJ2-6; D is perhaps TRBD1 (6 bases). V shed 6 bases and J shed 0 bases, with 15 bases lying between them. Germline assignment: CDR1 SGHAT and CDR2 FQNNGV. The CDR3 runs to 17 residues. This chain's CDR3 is CASSPGRTASGANVLTF. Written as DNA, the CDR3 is TGTGCCAGCAGTCCGGGGCGGACAGCCTCTGGGGCCAACGTCCTGACTTTC.

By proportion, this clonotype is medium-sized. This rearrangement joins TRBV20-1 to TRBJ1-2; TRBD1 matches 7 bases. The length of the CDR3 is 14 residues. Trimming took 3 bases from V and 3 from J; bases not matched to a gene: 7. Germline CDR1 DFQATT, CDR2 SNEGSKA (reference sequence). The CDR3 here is CSARQGTDHYGYTF. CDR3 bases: TGCAGTGCTAGGCAAGGGACAGACCACTATGGCTACACCTTC.

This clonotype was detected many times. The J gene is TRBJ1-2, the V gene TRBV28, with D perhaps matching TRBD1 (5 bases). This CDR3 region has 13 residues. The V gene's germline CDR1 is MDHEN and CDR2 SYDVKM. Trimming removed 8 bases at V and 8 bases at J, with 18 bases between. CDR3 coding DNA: TGTGCCAGCTTCCCGGGGGGTTTACGGGGCTACACCTTC. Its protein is CASFPGGLRGYTF.

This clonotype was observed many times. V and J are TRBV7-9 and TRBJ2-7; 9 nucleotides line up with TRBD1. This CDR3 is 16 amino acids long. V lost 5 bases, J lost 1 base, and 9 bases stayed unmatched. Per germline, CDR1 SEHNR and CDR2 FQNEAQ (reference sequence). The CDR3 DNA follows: TGTGCCAGCAGCCCTATGGGACAGGGCCGATCCTACGAGCAGTACTTC. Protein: CASSPMGQGRSYEQYF.

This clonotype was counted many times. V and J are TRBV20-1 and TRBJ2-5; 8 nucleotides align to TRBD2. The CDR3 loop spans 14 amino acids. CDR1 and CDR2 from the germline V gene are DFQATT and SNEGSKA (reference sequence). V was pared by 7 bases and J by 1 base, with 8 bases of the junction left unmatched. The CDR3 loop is CSVRGGTPQETQYF. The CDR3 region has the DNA TGCAGTGTCCGGGGGGGTACCCCCCAAGAGACCCAGTACTTC.

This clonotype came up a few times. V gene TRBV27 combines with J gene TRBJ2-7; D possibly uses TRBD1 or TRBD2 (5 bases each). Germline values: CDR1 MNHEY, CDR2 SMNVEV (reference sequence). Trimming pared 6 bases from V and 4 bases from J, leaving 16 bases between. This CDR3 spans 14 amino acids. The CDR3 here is CASSPLSGTYEQYF. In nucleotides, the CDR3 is TGTGCCAGCAGCCCCCTGTCAGGGACGTACGAGCAGTACTTC.